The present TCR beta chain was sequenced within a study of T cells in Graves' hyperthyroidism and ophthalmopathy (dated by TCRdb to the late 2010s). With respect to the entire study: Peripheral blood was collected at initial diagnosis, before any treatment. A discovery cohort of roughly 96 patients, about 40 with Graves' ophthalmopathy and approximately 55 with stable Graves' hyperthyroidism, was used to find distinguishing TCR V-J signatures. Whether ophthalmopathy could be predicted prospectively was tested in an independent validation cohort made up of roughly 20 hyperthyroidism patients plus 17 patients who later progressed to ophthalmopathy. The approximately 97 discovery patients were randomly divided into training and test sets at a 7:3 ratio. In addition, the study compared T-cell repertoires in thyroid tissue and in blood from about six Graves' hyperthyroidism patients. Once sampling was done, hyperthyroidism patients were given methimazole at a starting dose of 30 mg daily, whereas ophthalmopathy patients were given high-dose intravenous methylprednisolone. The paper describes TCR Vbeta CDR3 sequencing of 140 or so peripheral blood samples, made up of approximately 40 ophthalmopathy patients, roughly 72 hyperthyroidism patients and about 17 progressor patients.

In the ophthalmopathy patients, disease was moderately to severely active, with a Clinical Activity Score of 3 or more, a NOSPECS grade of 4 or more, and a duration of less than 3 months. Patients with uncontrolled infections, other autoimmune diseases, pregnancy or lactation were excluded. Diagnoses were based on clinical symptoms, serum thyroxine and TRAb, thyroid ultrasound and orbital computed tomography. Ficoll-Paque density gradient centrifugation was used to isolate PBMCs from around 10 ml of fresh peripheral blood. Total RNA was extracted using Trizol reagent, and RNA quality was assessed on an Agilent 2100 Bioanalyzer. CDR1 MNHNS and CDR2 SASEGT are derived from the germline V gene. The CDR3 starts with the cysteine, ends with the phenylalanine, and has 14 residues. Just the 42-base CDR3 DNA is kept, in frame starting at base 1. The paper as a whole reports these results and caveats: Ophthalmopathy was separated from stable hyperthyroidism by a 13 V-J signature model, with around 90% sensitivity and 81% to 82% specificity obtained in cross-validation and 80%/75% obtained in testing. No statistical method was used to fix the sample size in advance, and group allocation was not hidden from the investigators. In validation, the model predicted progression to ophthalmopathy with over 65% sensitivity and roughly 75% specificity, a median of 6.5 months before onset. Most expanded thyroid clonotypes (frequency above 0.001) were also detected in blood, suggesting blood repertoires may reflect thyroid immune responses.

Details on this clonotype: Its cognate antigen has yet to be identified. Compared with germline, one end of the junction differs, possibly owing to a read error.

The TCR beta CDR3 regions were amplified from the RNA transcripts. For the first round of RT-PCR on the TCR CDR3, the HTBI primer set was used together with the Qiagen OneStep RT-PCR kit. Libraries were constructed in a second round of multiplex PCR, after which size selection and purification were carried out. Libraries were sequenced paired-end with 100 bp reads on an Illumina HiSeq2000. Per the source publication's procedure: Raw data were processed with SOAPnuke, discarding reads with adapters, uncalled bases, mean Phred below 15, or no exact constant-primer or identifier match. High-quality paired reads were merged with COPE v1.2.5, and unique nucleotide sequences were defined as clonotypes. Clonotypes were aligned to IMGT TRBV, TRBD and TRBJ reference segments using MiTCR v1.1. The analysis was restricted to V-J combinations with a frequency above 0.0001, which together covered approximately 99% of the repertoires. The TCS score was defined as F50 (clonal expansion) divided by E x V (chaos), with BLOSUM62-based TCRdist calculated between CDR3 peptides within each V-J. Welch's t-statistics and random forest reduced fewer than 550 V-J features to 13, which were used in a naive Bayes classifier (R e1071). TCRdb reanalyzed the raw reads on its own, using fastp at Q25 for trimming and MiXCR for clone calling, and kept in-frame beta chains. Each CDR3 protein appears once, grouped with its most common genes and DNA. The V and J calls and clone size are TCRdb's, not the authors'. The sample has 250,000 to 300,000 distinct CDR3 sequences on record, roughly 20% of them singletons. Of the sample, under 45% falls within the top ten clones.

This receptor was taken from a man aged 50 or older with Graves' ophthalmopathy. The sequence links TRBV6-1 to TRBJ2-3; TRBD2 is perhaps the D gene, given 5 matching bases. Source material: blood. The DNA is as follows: TGTACCAGCAGTGTAGCGCCTAGCACAGATACGCAGTATTTT. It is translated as CTSSVAPSTDTQYF.